This TCR beta chain emerged from a study of T cell changes during pregnancy in multiple sclerosis. CDR3 length equals 17 residues. The germline gives CDR1 LNHNV, CDR2 YYDKDF (reference sequence). The V segment lost 5 bases and the J segment 6 bases; nucleotides outside the gene matches: 16. Measured with immunoSEQ multiplex PCR; TCRdb has only the in-frame clones, and not every one. The sample includes tens of thousands of clones, more than 85% of them seen just once. This TCR was recovered from a female donor in good health, enrolled as a control in a pregnancy study. The source was peripheral blood, collected in the third trimester of pregnancy. The chain couples TRBV15 to TRBJ2-1, with TRBD1 matching 7 bases. The CDR3 DNA reads as TGTGCCACCAGCCATTCCCAAAGGACAGGAATAGGCAATGAGCAGTTCTTC. Protein: CATSHSQRTGIGNEQFF. Full variable domain (rest looked up from reference TRBV15 and TRBJ2-1): DAMVIQNPRYQVTQFGKPVTLSCSQTLNHNVMYWYQQKSSQAPKLLFHYYDKDFNNEADTPDNFQSRRPNTSFCFLDIRSPGLGDTAMYLCATSHSQRTGIGNEQFFGPGTRLTVL.